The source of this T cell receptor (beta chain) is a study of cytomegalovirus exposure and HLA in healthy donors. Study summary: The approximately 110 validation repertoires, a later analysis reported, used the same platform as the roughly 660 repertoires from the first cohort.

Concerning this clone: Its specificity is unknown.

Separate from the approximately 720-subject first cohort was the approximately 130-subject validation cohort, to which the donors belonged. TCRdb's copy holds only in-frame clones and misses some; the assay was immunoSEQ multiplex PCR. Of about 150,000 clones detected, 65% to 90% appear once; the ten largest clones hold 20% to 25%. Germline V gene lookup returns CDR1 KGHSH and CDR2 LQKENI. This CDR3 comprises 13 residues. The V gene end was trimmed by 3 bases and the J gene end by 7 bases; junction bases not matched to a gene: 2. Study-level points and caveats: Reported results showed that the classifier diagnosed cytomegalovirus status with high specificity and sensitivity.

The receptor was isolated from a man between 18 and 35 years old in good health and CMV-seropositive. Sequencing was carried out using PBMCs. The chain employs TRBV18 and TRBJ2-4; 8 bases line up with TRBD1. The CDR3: CASSPDRANIQYF. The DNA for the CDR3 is TGTGCCAGCTCACCGGACAGGGCTAACATTCAGTACTTC.